These T cell receptor beta chains were read from a single sample in a study of blood T cell repertoires in COVID-19. Measured with immunoSEQ multiplex PCR; TCRdb has only the in-frame clones, and not every one. Here the sample spans some 370,000 clones, over 80% being singletons. Specimen: PBMCs or T cells enriched from blood (not recorded which). The source of these receptors is a woman in her fifties or sixties who had recovered from COVID-19. Each CDR3 is given with its conserved first and last residue. A D gene is named only where the DNA matches it firmly.

CDR3 length: 16; V gene: TRBV3-1/TRBV3-2; D gene: TRBD1; J gene: TRBJ1-2; CDR3 protein: CASSQKPGQGAHGYTF; CDR3 DNA: TGTGCCAGCAGCCAAAAGCCCGGACAGGGGGCTCATGGCTACACCTTC
CDR3 length: 17; V gene: TRBV5-1; D gene: TRBD2; J gene: TRBJ2-1; CDR3 protein: CASSLFSTSSSYNEQFF; CDR3 DNA: TGCGCCAGCAGCTTGTTCTCGACTAGCAGCTCCTACAATGAGCAGTTCTTC
CDR3 length: 16; V gene: TRBV25-1; D gene: NA; J gene: TRBJ2-6; CDR3 protein: CASSETEVDGANVLTF; CDR3 DNA: TGTGCCAGCAGTGAGACCGAGGTAGACGGGGCCAACGTCCTGACTTTC
CDR3 length: 15; V gene: TRBV5-1; D gene: TRBD1; J gene: TRBJ1-4; CDR3 protein: CASSGTGTANEKLFF; CDR3 DNA: TGCGCCAGCAGCGGTACCGGGACAGCTAATGAAAAACTGTTTTTT
CDR3 length: 14; V gene: TRBV29-1; D gene: TRBD2; J gene: TRBJ2-1; CDR3 protein: CSVGLAGVWNEQFF; CDR3 DNA: TGCAGCGTTGGCCTAGCGGGAGTTTGGAATGAGCAGTTCTTC
CDR3 length: 13; V gene: TRBV9; D gene: NA; J gene: TRBJ1-2; CDR3 protein: CASSVEGLNGYTF; CDR3 DNA: TGTGCCAGCAGCGTAGAGGGGTTGAATGGCTACACCTTC
CDR3 length: 16; V gene: TRBV4-3; D gene: TRBD1; J gene: TRBJ1-3; CDR3 protein: CASSQAPGQGGNTIYF; CDR3 DNA: TGCGCCAGCAGCCAAGCCCCGGGACAGGGAGGCAACACCATATATTTT
CDR3 length: 12; V gene: TRBV29-1; D gene: NA; J gene: TRBJ1-1; CDR3 protein: CSAAGLQTEAFF; CDR3 DNA: TGCAGCGCAGCAGGGCTTCAGACTGAAGCTTTCTTT
CDR3 length: 13; V gene: TRBV7-6; D gene: TRBD1; J gene: TRBJ1-1; CDR3 protein: CASSQDRATEAFF; CDR3 DNA: TGTGCCAGCAGCCAGGACAGGGCAACTGAAGCTTTCTTT
CDR3 length: 15; V gene: TRBV19; D gene: TRBD1; J gene: TRBJ1-2; CDR3 protein: CASSTPRQGYYGYTF; CDR3 DNA: TGTGCCAGTAGTACCCCCCGACAGGGTTACTATGGCTACACCTTC
CDR3 length: 13; V gene: TRBV5-4; D gene: TRBD1; J gene: TRBJ1-1; CDR3 protein: CASKGTGDTEAFF; CDR3 DNA: TGTGCCAGCAAAGGGACAGGGGACACTGAAGCTTTCTTT
CDR3 length: 14; V gene: TRBV6-6; D gene: NA; J gene: TRBJ1-1; CDR3 protein: CASSYSGSGGGAFF; CDR3 DNA: TGTGCCAGCAGTTACTCGGGTTCCGGGGGGGGAGCTTTCTTT
CDR3 length: 16; V gene: TRBV18; D gene: NA; J gene: TRBJ2-1; CDR3 protein: CASSPLTSRTGNEQFF; CDR3 DNA: TGTGCCAGCTCACCGCTCACGTCTCGAACTGGCAATGAGCAGTTCTTC
CDR3 length: 11; V gene: TRBV30; D gene: NA; J gene: TRBJ1-1; CDR3 protein: CAWSVAGEAFF; CDR3 DNA: TGTGCCTGGAGTGTAGCAGGGGAAGCTTTCTTT
CDR3 length: 18; V gene: TRBV5-6; D gene: NA; J gene: TRBJ2-1; CDR3 protein: CASSLEDSPGFFYNEQFF; CDR3 DNA: TGTGCCAGCAGCTTGGAGGACAGTCCGGGTTTCTTCTACAATGAGCAGTTCTTC